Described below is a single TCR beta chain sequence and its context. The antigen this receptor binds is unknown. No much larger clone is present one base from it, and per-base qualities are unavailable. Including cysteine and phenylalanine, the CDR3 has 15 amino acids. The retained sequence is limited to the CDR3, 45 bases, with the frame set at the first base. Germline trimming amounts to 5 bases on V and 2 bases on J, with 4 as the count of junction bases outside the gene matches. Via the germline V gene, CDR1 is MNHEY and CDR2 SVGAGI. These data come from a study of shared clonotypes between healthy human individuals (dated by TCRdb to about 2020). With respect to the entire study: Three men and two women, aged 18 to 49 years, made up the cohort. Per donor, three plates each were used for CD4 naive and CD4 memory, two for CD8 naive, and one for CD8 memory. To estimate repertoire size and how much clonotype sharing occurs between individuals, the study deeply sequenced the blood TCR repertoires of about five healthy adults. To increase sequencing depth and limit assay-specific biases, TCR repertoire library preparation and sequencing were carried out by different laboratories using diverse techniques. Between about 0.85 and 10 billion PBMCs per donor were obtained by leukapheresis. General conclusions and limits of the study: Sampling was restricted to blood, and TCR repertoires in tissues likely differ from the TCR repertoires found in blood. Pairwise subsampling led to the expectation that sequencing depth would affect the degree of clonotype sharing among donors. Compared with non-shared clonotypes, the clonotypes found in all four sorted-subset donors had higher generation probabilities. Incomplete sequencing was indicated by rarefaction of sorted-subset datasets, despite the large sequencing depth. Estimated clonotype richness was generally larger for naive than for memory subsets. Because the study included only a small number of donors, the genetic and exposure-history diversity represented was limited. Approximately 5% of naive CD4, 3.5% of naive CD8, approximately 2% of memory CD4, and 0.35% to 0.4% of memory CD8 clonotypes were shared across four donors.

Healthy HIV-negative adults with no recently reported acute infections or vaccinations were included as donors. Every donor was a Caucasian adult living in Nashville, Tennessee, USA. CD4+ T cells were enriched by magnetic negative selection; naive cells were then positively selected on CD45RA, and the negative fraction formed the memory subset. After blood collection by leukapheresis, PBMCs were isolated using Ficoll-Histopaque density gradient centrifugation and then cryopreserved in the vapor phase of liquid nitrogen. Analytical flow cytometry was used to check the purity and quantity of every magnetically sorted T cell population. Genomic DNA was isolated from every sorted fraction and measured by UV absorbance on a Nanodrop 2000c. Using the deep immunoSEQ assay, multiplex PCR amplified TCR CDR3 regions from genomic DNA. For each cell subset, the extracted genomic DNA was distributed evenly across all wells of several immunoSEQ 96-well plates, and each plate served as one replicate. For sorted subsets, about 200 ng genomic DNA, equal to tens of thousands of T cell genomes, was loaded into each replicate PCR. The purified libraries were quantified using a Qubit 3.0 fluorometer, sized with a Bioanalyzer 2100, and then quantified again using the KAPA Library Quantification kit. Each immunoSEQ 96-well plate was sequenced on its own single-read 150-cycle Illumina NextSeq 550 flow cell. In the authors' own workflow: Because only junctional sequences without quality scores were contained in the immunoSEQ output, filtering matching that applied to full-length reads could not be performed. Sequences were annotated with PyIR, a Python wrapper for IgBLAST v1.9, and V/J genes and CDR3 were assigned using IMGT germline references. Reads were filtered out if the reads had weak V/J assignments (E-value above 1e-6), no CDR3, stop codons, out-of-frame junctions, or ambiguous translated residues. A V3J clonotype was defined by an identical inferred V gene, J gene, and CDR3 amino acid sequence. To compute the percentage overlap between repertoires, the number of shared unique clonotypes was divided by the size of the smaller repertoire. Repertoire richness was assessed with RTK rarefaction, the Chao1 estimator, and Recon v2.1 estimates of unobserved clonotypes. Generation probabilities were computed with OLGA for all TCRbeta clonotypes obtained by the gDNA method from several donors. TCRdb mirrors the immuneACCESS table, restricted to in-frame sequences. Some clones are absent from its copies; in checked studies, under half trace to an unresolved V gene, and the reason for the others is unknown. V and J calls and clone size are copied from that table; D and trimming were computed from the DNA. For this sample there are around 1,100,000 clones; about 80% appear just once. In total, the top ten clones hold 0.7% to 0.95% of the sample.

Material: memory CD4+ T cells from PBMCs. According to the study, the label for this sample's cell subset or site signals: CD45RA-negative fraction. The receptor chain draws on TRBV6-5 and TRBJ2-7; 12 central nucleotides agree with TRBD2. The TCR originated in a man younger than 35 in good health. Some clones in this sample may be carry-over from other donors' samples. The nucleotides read TGTGCCAGCAGTCCCGGACTAGCGGGAACCTACGAGCAGTACTTC. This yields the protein CASSPGLAGTYEQYF.